The 18 T cell receptor beta chains reported below all come from one sample, sequenced in a study of blood T cell repertoires in COVID-19. Generated by immunoSEQ multiplex PCR, the TCRdb table keeps only in-frame clones and is missing some. In the table there are about 120,000 clones, approximately 90% of which are singletons. Sequenced: peripheral blood. These receptors were collected from a human donor with active COVID-19. The donor label of this sample is uncertain.

CDR3: CASSQAGTGRDYGYTF. CDR3 bases: TGTGCCAGCAGCCAAGCTGGGACAGGCCGTGACTATGGCTACACCTTC. The chain has TRBV4-2 and TRBJ1-2; 8 nucleotides agree with TRBD1. Germline trimming cut 1 base from V and 3 bases from J; bases unmatched to any gene: 7. The CDR3 totals 16 residues. Germline V gene sequence: CDR1 LGHNA, CDR2 YNFKEQ.

The rearrangement joins TRBV4-1 to TRBJ2-2; D not resolved. The CDR3 is 19 amino acids. V was cut by 0 bases and J by 0 bases, with 17 bases left in between. Germline V gene lookup returns CDR1 MGHRA and CDR2 YSYEKL. The DNA of the CDR3 is TGCGCCAGCAGCCAAGATGCCAGTTTCGAAACCGCGAACACCGGGGAGCTGTTTTTT. The encoded protein is CASSQDASFETANTGELFF.

The chain combines TRBV5-1 with TRBJ2-1, with a weak D call TRBD1 (6 bases). Germline V CDR1 and CDR2: SGHRS, YFSETQ. This CDR3 has 12 residues. V gave up 4 bases and J gave up 10 bases, with 12 bases separating them. CDR3 region: CASSEFGQEQFF. The CDR3 DNA is TGCGCCAGCAGCGAATTCGGACAGGAGCAGTTCTTC.

This clone showed up just a few times. CDR3 loop: CASSLRPVGGRETEAFF. The CDR3, as DNA: TGTGCCAGCAGCCTACGGCCCGTGGGGGGGAGGGAAACTGAAGCTTTCTTT. The chain joins TRBV7-2 to TRBJ1-1, with D perhaps matching TRBD1 (5 bases). The germline gives CDR1 SGHTA, CDR2 FQGNSA. The ends were cut back, 5 bases at V and 5 bases at J, with 24 bases in the middle. The CDR3 spans 17 residues. Filled out from reference TRBV7-2 and TRBJ1-1, the complete variable domain reads GAGVSQSPSNKVTEKGKDVELRCDPISGHTALYWYRQSLGQGLEFLIYFQGNSAPDKSGLPSDRFSAERTGGSVSTLTIQRTQQEDSAVYLCASSLRPVGGRETEAFFGQGTRLTVV.

In its sample, this clone was seen once. In DNA, the CDR3 is TGTGCCAGTAGTATGGGGCAGGGGAAGTCTCAGCCCCAGCATTTT. Translating gives CASSMGQGKSQPQHF. The chain has TRBV19 and TRBJ1-5, with a weak D call TRBD1 (6 bases). The CDR3 extends over 15 amino acids. Looked up from germline, CDR1 is LNHDA and CDR2 is SQIVND (reference sequence). V dropped 3 bases and J dropped 6 bases, with 15 bases sitting between them.

The chain is built from TRBV6-2 or TRBV6-3 and TRBJ1-2; no firm D call. From germline, CDR1 is MNHEY and CDR2 SVGEGT. The V gene lost 0 bases and the J gene lost 4 bases, with 15 bases spanning the gap. The CDR3 has 16 amino acids. The CDR3 here is CASSYSIRSGIYGYTF. CDR3 in DNA: TGTGCCAGCAGTTACTCGATCCGGTCGGGGATCTATGGCTACACCTTC.

The V and J genes are TRBV7-9 and TRBJ1-2; 7 bases match TRBD1. CDR1 is SEHNR and CDR2 is FQNEAQ in the germline V gene (reference sequence). The CDR3 runs to 13 residues. With 4 bases clipped from V and 4 bases from J, the junction kept 3 bases outside the gene matches. The CDR3 spells CASSYRDSYGYTF. CDR3 bases: TGTGCCAGCAGCTACCGGGACAGCTATGGCTACACCTTC.

The CDR3 loop reads CASSQDGNTGELFF. CDR3 bases: TGCGCCAGCAGCCAAGACGGGAACACCGGGGAGCTGTTTTTT. The chain couples TRBV4-3 to TRBJ2-2, with D uncertain. CDR1 LGHNA and CDR2 YSLEER come from the germline V gene. V gave up 0 bases and J gave up 1 base, with 3 bases separating them. The CDR3 is 14 residues long.

This clone was seen a few times. This sequence joins TRBV5-4 and TRBJ1-6; D is unresolved. V was cut by 0 bases and J by 6 bases, with 16 bases left in between. CDR3 length equals 17 residues. Per germline, CDR1 SGHNT and CDR2 YYREEE (reference sequence). In DNA form, the CDR3 reads TGTGCCAGCAGCTTGGCGGGCAGGACTACCGGTAATTCACCCCTCCACTTT. Translated, it gives CASSLAGRTTGNSPLHF.

This clone was recorded once. The chain links TRBV27 to TRBJ2-7, with a tentative D call TRBD2 (6 bases). The germline V gene encodes CDR1 MNHEY and CDR2 SMNVEV (reference sequence). The V end was cut by 5 bases, the J end by 1 base, with 12 bases between. This CDR3 contains 14 residues. CDR3 nucleotides: TGTGCCAGCAGTCCCGGGGGATTATCCTACGAGCAGTACTTC. It specifies CASSPGGLSYEQYF.

This chain connects TRBV2 to TRBJ1-2; D is ambiguous. This CDR3 is 15 amino acids long. Germline V gene data show CDR1 as SNHLY and CDR2 as FYNNEI. V lost 0 bases and J 6 bases, leaving 14 bases between the germline ends. The CDR3 protein is CASSEARPPLHGYTF. In DNA, the CDR3 is TGTGCCAGCAGTGAAGCGCGGCCACCCTTGCATGGCTACACCTTC. The complete variable domain, with remaining parts taken from reference TRBV2 and TRBJ1-2, reads EPEVTQTPSHQVTQMGQEVILRCVPISNHLYFYWYRQILGQKVEFLVSFYNNEISEKSEIFDDQFSVERPDGSNFTLKIRSTKLEDSAMYFCASSEARPPLHGYTFGSGTRLTVV.

J is TRBJ2-5 and V is TRBV7-9; D unresolved. The CDR3 is made up of 12 amino acids. The V and J ends lost 11 bases and 1 base respectively, with 11 bases between them. CDR1 and CDR2 from the germline V gene are SEHNR and FQNEAQ (reference sequence). The CDR3 nucleotides are TGTGCCGGAACGACGGGCCAAGAGACCCAGTACTTC. Translating it yields CAGTTGQETQYF.

V is TRBV15 and J is TRBJ1-1; no definite D call. Trimming stripped 2 bases from V and 2 bases from J, with 18 bases between. CDR1 and CDR2 from the germline V gene are LNHNV and YYDKDF (reference sequence). CDR3 length: 17 amino acids. In DNA form, the CDR3 reads TGTGCCACCAGCAGAATTAAGGAGGGCGGGTTAAACACTGAAGCTTTCTTT. The encoded protein is CATSRIKEGGLNTEAFF.

The J gene is TRBJ2-5, the V gene TRBV5-4; perhaps TRBD1 as D (6 bases). Germline CDR1 and CDR2: SGHNT and YYREEE (reference sequence). The CDR3 has 15 amino acids. Trimming took off 4 bases at V and 0 bases at J, with 13 bases between the two ends. The CDR3 protein is CASSPQTGYQETQYF. CDR3 DNA: TGTGCCAGCAGCCCGCAAACAGGGTACCAAGAGACCCAGTACTTC.

The chain links TRBV7-9 to TRBJ1-5; D might be TRBD1 (5 bases). Deletions cut 5 bases from V and 4 bases from J, with 9 bases between. Per germline, CDR1 SEHNR and CDR2 FQNEAQ (reference sequence). There are 13 residues in the CDR3. CDR3 region: CASSGEGNQPQHF. The CDR3 DNA sequence: TGTGCCAGCAGCGGGGAGGGGAATCAGCCCCAGCATTTT.

The chain carries TRBV18 and TRBJ2-7, with TRBD1 matching over 9 bases. V trimming: 8 bases; J trimming: 6 bases; junction bases outside the gene matches: 8. Germline-derived CDR1 and CDR2 are KGHSH and LQKENI. The CDR3 loop spans 13 amino acids. The DNA for the CDR3 is TGTGCCAGCCAGGGGACAGGGACAAGCGAGCAGTACTTC. Residues: CASQGTGTSEQYF.

The chain links TRBV5-1 to TRBJ1-1, with 12 bases that match TRBD1. The CDR3 is 16 amino acids. J lost 5 bases, V lost 6 bases, and 11 bases had no gene match. The germline V gene has CDR1 SGHRS and CDR2 YFSETQ. CDR3 sequence: CASTLMGQGARTEAFF. Here the CDR3 DNA reads TGCGCCAGCACCCTTATGGGACAGGGGGCGAGGACTGAAGCTTTCTTT.

V is TRBV7-2 and J is TRBJ2-2, with D possibly TRBD1 on 6 matching bases. CDR3 length: 15 amino acids. The V and J ends lost 1 base and 7 bases respectively, with 13 bases between them. Germline V gives CDR1 SGHTA, CDR2 FQGNSA. The CDR3 spells CASSLVGGFGGELFF. DNA for the CDR3: TGTGCCAGCAGCTTAGTTGGGGGCTTTGGCGGGGAGCTGTTTTTT.